This entry concerns a single TCR beta chain. What it recognizes is unknown. These data originate in a study of T cell responses to AZD1222 COVID-19 vaccine. Study-level findings and limits: Elevations in Spike-specific TCR breadth and depth followed administration of two AZD1222 doses. Scientists sampled the repertoires only once the peak T cell response had passed. CD4 TCRs linked to vaccination spanned spike, dominating at 160-218 and 743-854. A reported finding is that nearly half of spike-specific TCRs target unmutated variant regions.

Here immunoSEQ multiplex PCR was the method, and the copy in TCRdb shows in-frame clones only, minus some. This table holds around 60,000 clones, roughly four fifths found once. Per the germline V gene, CDR1 is MDHEN and CDR2 is SYDVKM. The CDR3 has 14 amino acids. V gave up 7 bases and J gave up 2 bases, with 12 bases separating them. This sequence joins TRBV28 and TRBJ2-1; D is ambiguous. This TCR was sampled from an adult who received the AZD1222 COVID-19 vaccine. The sample here was peripheral blood, taken 28 days after the second AZD1222 dose. The chain's CDR3 is CASTLQRTYNEQFF. The CDR3, as DNA: TGTGCCAGCACCCTCCAAAGGACCTACAATGAGCAGTTCTTC.